This T cell receptor beta chain was sequenced for a study of blood T cell repertoires in COVID-19. Study-wide context: Material from acute and convalescent COVID-19 was sourced from the United States, Italy and Spain. Nucleic acid was either cDNA or gDNA, and it came from T cells, B-cell-depleted T cells, or PBMCs.

Data came from immunoSEQ multiplex PCR; TCRdb stores just in-frame clones and leaves some out. The sample yields around 250,000 clones, approximately 89% seen once. The study drew participants aged about 18 to 95 years from fewer than 30 US areas. Exposed enrollees encountered a COVID-19 case at some point within 2 weeks before study entry. CDR3 length equals 15 residues. V shed 6 bases and J shed 2 bases, with 16 bases lying between them. From germline, CDR1 is LGHNT and CDR2 FRNRAP. Sequencing was performed on PBMCs or T cells enriched from blood (not recorded which). The V and J genes are TRBV12-5 and TRBJ1-1, with no clear D. This TCR was sampled from a man aged 35 to 55 who had been exposed to COVID-19. Here the CDR3 reads CASGQSQAGNTEAFF. The CDR3 coding sequence is TGTGCTAGTGGACAATCCCAAGCGGGTAACACTGAAGCTTTCTTT.